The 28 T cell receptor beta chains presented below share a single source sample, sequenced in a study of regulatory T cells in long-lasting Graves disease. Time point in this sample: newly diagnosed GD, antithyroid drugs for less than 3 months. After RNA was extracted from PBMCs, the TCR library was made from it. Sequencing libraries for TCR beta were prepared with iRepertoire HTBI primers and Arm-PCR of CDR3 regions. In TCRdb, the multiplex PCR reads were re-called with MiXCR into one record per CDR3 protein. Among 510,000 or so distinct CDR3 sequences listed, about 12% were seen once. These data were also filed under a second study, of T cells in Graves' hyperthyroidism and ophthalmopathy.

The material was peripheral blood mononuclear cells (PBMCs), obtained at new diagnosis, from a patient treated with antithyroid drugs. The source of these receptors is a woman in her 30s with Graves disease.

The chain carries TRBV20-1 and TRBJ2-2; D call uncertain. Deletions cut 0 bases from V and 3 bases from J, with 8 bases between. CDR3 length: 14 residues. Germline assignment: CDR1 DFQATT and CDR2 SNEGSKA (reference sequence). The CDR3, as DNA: TGCAGTGCTAGAGATAAAGGTTACACCGGGGAGCTGTTTTTT. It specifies CSARDKGYTGELFF.

The CDR3 spells CASSSGLAGLTGELFF. CDR3 bases: TGTGCCAGCAGCTCGGGACTAGCGGGACTCACCGGGGAGCTGTTTTTT. V is TRBV13 and J is TRBJ2-2, with 13 bases fitting TRBD2. Germline V lookup: CDR1 PRHDT, CDR2 FYEKMQ (reference sequence). This CDR3 has 16 amino acids. V dropped 4 bases and J dropped 4; count of bases not matched to a gene: 3. Using reference TRBV13 and TRBJ2-2 for the parts outside the CDR3, the full variable domain is AAGVIQSPRHLIKEKRETATLKCYPIPRHDTVYWYQQGPGQDPQFLISFYEKMQSDKGSIPDRFSAQQFSDYHSELNMSSLELGDSALYFCASSSGLAGLTGELFFGEGSRLTVL.

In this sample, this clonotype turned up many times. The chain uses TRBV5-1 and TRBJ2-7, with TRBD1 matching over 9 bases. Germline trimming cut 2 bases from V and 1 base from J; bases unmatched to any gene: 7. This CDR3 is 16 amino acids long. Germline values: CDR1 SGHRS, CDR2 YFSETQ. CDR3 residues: CASSFDGDRGSYEQYF. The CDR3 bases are TGCGCCAGCAGCTTCGATGGAGACAGGGGGTCCTACGAGCAGTACTTC.

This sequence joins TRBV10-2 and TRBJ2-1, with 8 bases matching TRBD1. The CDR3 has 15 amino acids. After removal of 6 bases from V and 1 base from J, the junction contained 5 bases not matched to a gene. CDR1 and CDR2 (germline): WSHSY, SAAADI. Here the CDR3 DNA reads TGCGCCAGCAGAGACAGGGGTAGGTCCTACAATGAGCAGTTCTTC. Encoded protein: CASRDRGRSYNEQFF.

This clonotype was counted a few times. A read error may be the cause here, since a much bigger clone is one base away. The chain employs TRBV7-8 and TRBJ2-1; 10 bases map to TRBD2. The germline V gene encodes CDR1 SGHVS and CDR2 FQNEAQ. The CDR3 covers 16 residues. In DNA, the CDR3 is TGTGCCAGCAGACCGGGACTAGCGAAAACCTACAATGAGCTGTTCTTC. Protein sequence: CASRPGLAKTYNELFF. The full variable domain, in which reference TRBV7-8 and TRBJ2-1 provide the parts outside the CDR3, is GAGVSQSPRYKVAKRGQDVALRCDPISGHVSLFWYQQALGQGPEFLTYFQNEAQLDKSGLPSDRFFAERPEGSVSTLKIQRTQQEDSAVYLCASRPGLAKTYNELFFGPGTRLTVL.

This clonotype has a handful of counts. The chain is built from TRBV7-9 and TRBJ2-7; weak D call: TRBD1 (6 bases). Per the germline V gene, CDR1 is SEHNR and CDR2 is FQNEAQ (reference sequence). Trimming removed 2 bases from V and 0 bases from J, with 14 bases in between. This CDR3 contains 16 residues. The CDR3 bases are TGTGCCAGCAGCTTACTCACAGGGCTAAGCTCCTACGAGCAGTACTTC. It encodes CASSLLTGLSSYEQYF.

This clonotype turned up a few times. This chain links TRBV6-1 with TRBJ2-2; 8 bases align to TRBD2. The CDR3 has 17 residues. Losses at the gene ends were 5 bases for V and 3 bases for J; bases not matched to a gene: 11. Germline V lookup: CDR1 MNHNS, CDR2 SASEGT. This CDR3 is CASSTYRGGRDTGELFF. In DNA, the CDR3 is TGTGCCAGCAGTACCTACCGGGGGGGGCGCGACACCGGGGAGCTGTTTTTT.

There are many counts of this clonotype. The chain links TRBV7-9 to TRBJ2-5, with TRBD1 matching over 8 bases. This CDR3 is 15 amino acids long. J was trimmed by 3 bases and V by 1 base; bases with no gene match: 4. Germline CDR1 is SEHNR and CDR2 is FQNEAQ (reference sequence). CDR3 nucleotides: TGTGCCAGCAGCTTAGGGGACAGGACGAAAGAGACCCAGTACTTC. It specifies CASSLGDRTKETQYF. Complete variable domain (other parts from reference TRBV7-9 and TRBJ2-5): DTGVSQNPRHKITKRGQNVTFRCDPISEHNRLYWYRQTLGQGPEFLTYFQNEAQLEKSRLLSDRFSAERPKGSFSTLEIQRTEQGDSAMYLCASSLGDRTKETQYFGPGTRLLVL.

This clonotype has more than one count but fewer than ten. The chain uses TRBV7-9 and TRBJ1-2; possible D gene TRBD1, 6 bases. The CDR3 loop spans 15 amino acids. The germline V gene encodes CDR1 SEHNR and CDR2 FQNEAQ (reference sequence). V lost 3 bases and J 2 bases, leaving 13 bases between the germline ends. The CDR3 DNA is TGTGCCAGCAGCTTGGGGGGCTTGAGAAACTATGGCTACACCTTC. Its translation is CASSLGGLRNYGYTF.

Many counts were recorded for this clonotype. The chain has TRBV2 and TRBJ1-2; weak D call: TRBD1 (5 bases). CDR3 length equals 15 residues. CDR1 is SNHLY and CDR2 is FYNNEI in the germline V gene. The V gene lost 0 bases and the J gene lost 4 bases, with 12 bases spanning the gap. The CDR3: CASSEAVTGTYGYTF. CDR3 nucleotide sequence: TGTGCCAGCAGTGAAGCGGTGACCGGGACCTATGGCTACACCTTC.

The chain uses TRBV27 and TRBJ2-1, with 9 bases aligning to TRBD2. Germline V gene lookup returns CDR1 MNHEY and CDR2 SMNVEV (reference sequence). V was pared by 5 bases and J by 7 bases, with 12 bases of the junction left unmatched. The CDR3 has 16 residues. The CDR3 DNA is TGTGCCAGCAGTCCCTTTGCGGGAGGGCCAAGGAATGAGCAGTTCTTC. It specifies CASSPFAGGPRNEQFF.

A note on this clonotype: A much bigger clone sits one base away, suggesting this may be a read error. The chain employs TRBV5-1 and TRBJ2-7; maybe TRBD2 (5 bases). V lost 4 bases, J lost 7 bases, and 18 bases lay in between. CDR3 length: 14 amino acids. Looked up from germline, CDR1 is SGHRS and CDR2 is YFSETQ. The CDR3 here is CASSRRTLYNEQYF. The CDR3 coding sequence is TGCGCCAGCAGCCGGAGGACCCTTTACAATGAGCAGTACTTC. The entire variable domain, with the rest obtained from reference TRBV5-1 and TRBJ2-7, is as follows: KAGVTQTPRYLIKTRGQQVTLSCSPISGHRSVSWYQQTPGQGLQFLFEYFSETQRNKGNFPGRFSGRQFSNSRSEMNVSTLELGDSALYLCASSRRTLYNEQYFGPGTRLTVT.

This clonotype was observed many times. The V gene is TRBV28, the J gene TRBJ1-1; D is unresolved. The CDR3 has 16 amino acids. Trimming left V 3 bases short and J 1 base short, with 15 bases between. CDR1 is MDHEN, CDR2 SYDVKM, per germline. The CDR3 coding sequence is TGTGCCAGCAGTTTCTACCAGGCAGGTAGGAACACTGAAGCTTTCTTT. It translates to CASSFYQAGRNTEAFF.

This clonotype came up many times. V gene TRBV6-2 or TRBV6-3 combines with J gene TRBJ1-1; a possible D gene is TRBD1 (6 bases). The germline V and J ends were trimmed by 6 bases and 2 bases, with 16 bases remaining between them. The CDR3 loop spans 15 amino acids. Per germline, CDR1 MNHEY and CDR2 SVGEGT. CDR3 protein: CASRSGAAFNTEAFF. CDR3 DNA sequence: TGTGCCAGCAGGTCGGGGGCCGCCTTTAACACTGAAGCTTTCTTT.

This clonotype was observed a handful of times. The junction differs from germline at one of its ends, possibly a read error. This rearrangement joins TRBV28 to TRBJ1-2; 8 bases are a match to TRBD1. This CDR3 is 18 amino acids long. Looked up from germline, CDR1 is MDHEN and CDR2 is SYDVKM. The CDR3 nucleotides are TGTGCCAGCAGTTTATGGAGACAGGGGATTCGGGATAACTGTGGCTACACCTTC. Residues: CASSLWRQGIRDNCGYTF.

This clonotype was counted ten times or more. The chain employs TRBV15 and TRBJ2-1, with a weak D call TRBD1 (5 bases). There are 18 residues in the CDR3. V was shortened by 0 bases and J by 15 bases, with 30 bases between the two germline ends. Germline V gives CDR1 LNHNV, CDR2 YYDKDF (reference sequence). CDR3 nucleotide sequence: TGTGCCACCAGCAGAGAGTCCAGGGCCCGCAGGGCCCTTAGGTTCCCGTTCTTC. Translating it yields CATSRESRARRALRFPFF.

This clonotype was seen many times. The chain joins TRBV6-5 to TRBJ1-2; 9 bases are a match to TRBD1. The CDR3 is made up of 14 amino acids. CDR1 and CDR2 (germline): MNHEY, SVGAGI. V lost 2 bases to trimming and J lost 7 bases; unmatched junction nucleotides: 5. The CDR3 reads CASSYQGQGLGYTF. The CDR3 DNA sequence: TGTGCCAGCAGTTACCAGGGACAGGGACTTGGCTACACCTTC.

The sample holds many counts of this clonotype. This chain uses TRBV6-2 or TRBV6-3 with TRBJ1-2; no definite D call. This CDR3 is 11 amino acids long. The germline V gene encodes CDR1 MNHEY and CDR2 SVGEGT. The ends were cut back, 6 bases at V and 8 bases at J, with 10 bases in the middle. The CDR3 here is CASSSGPGYTF. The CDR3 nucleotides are TGTGCCAGCAGCTCCGGACCGGGCTACACCTTC.

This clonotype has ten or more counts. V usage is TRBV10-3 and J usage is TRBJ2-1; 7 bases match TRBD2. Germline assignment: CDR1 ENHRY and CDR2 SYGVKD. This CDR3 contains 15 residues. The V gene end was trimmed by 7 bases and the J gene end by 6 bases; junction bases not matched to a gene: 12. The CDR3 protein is CAITEVGRPLNEQFF. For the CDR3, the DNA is TGTGCCATCACCGAAGTCGGGAGGCCCCTCAATGAGCAGTTCTTC.

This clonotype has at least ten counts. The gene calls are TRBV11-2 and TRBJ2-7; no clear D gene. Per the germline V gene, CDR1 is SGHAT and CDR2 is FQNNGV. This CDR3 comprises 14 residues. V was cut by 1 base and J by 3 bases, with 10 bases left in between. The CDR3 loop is CASSLAGVIYEQYF. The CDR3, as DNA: TGTGCCAGCAGCTTAGCTGGGGTGATCTACGAGCAGTACTTC.

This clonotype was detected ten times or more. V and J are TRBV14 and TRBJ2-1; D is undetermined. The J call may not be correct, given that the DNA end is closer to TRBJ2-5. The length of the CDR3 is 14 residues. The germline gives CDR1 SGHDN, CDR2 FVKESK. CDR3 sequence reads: CASSQDMWRETQYF. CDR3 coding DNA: TGTGCCAGCAGCCAAGATATGTGGCGAGAGACCCAGTACTTC.

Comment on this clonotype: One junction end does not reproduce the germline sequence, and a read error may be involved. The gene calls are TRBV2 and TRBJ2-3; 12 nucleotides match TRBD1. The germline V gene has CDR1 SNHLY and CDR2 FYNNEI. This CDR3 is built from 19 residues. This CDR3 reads CAGSAEITIGTGGRDTQYF. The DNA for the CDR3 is TGTGCCGGCAGTGCAGAAATTACGATCGGGACAGGGGGCAGAGATACGCAGTATTTT.

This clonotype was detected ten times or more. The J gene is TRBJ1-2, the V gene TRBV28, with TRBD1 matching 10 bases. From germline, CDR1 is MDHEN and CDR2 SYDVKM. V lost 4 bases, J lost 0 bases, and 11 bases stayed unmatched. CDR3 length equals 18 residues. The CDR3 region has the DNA TGTGCCAGCAGTTCGCCAGGGACAGGGGTCCTTCCTAACTATGGCTACACCTTC. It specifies CASSSPGTGVLPNYGYTF.

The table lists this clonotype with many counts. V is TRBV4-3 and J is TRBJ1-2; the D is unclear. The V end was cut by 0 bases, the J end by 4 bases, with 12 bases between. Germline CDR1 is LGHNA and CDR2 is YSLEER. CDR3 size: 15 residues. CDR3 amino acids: CASSQEMQAFYGYTF. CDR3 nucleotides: TGCGCCAGCAGCCAAGAGATGCAGGCCTTCTATGGCTACACCTTC.

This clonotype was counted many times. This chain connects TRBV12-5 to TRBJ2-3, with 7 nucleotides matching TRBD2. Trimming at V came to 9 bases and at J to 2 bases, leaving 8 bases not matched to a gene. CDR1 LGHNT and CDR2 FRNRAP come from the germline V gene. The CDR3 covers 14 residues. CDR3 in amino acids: CASRSAGVTDTQYF. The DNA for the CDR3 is TGTGCTAGCCGTTCGGCGGGAGTCACAGATACGCAGTATTTT.

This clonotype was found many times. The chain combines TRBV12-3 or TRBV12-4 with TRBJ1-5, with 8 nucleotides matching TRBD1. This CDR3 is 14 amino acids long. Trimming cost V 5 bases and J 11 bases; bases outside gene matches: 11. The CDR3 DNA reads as TGTGCCAGCAGTCAGGGACAGGCCCCGTGGACCCAGCATTTT. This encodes CASSQGQAPWTQHF.

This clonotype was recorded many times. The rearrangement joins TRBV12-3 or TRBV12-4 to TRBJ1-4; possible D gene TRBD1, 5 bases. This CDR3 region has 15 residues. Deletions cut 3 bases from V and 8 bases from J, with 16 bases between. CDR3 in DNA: TGTGCCAGCAGTTTCTGGTGGCAGGGAGAAGAAAAACTGTTTTTT. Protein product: CASSFWWQGEEKLFF.

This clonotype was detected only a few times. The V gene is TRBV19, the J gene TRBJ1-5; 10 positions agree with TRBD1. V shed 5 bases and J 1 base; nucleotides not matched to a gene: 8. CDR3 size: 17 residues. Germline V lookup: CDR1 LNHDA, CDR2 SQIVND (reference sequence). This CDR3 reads CASSFRQGALSNQPQHF. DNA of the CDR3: TGTGCCAGTAGTTTTCGACAGGGGGCTTTGAGCAATCAGCCCCAGCATTTT.